The source of this T cell receptor (beta chain) is a study of cytomegalovirus exposure and HLA in healthy donors. In the study overall: A data release that came early held approximately 85 million unique TCRs from HLA-typed donors. Findings of the study overall: Productive status was seen about 87% or about 30% of the time for most TCR beta V segments in an earlier analysis. Evidence from a later analysis indicated that most CMV-associated TCR beta chains looked HLA-restricted. TCR beta chain V- and J-gene trimming was linked, in a later analysis, to a missense variant in DCLRE1C.

A word on this clone: Its antigen is not identified.

The PCR used 60 Vbeta and 13 Jbeta primers. Clones were read by immunoSEQ multiplex PCR, and TCRdb kept only the in-frame ones, dropping some. The sample records some 130,000 clones, approximately 80% being singletons. This CDR3 comprises 15 residues. Per germline, CDR1 LGHNA and CDR2 YNFKEQ. V was trimmed by 0 bases and J by 7 bases, leaving 13 bases between them. Sample: PBMCs. The TCR sequence derives from a female donor in good health and CMV-seronegative. The chain couples TRBV4-2 to TRBJ1-5, with a weak D call TRBD1 (5 bases). The CDR3 loop is CASSQDSQGGQPQHF. CDR3 DNA sequence: TGTGCCAGCAGCCAAGATTCCCAGGGTGGACAGCCCCAGCATTTT.